What follows are 8 T cell receptor beta chains derived from one specimen sequenced in a study of blood T cells in healthy people across ages. PCR was performed a second time for about 6 to 12 cycles using a sample-barcoded 5' primer and a J-beta primer mix. One entry per CDR3 protein results from TCRdb running MiXCR on the 5' RACE reads. The sample records hundreds of thousands of distinct CDR3 sequences, roughly 49% being singletons. Sequencing input: blood. The origin of the receptors is an older woman in good health.

V gene TRBV5-1 combines with J gene TRBJ2-1; 9 nucleotides match TRBD1. The CDR3 sequence is 15 residues long. Germline CDR1 is SGHRS and CDR2 is YFSETQ. V lost 1 base and J lost 6; bases outside the gene matches: 5. The CDR3 loop is CASSLNGQGFNEQFF. The CDR3, as DNA: TGCGCCAGCAGCTTGAATGGACAGGGGTTCAATGAGCAGTTCTTC.

A few counts support this clonotype. CDR3: CASSFRQGGWTEAFF. CDR3 bases: TGTGCCAGCAGCTTTCGACAGGGAGGGTGGACTGAAGCTTTCTTT. This chain links TRBV21-1 with TRBJ1-1; the table's D call of TRBD1 was not tested on the DNA. TRBV21-1 is flagged as a pseudogene. CDR3 size: 15 residues.

The V gene is TRBV18, the J gene TRBJ2-1; TRBD1 agrees at 10 bases. The junction had 4 bases not matched to a gene; V was cut back by 2 bases and J by 6 bases. This CDR3 region has 15 residues. Germline V gene data show CDR1 as KGHSH and CDR2 as LQKENI. The CDR3 here is CASSPGQGDRNEQFF. The CDR3 nucleotides read TGTGCCAGCTCACCAGGACAGGGGGATCGCAATGAGCAGTTCTTC.

A word on this clonotype: At one of its ends the junction is not consistent with the germline gene, which may arise from a read error. V and J are TRBV6-2 or TRBV6-3 and TRBJ2-3; TRBD2 matches 10 bases. Germline V gives CDR1 MNHEY, CDR2 SVGEGT. CDR3 length: 15 residues. CDR3 residues: CAGSYTAGGGDTQYF. DNA of the CDR3: TGTGCCGGCAGTTACACAGCGGGAGGGGGCGATACGCAGTATTTT.

The chain employs TRBV5-4 and TRBJ2-2; no clear D. V lost 4 bases to trimming and J lost 1 base, with 8 bases between them. Per the germline V gene, CDR1 is SGHNT and CDR2 is YYREEE (reference sequence). The CDR3 is 14 amino acids. Here the CDR3 reads CASSLARNTGELFF. CDR3 nucleotide sequence: TGTGCCAGCAGCCTCGCACGGAACACCGGGGAGCTGTTTTTT.

The chain couples TRBV7-2 to TRBJ2-5; D might be TRBD2 (6 bases). V dropped 7 bases and J dropped 0 bases, with 15 bases sitting between them. CDR3 size: 15 residues. Germline CDR1 reads SGHTA; CDR2 reads FQGNSA. CDR3 DNA: TGTGCCAGCACCGTCTGGGGGGTTTACCAAGAGACCCAGTACTTC. Its translation is CASTVWGVYQETQYF.

This clonotype was picked up a small number of times. V is TRBV20-1 and J is TRBJ2-7; tentatively, D is TRBD1 (6 bases). Germline CDR1 is DFQATT and CDR2 is SNEGSKA (reference sequence). This CDR3 has 12 amino acids. The V end lost 5 bases, the J end lost 2 bases, and 10 bases lay between the germline ends. The chain's CDR3 is CSAYDRTYEQYF. Written as DNA, the CDR3 is TGCAGTGCTTACGACAGGACCTACGAGCAGTACTTC.

V gene TRBV20-1 combines with J gene TRBJ2-1; TRBD2 aligns across 9 bases. Looked up from germline, CDR1 is DFQATT and CDR2 is SNEGSKA (reference sequence). The CDR3 spans 16 residues. V shed 6 bases and J 4 bases; nucleotides not matched to a gene: 13. The CDR3 nucleotides are TGCAGTGCCGTCTCCCAACTAGCGGGCTCTTACAATGAGCAGTTCTTC. Amino acid sequence: CSAVSQLAGSYNEQFF.